The clone carrying this T cell receptor (beta chain) was counted only a few times. Its antigen is undetermined. The sample originates from a study of T cell repertoires in cytomegalovirus infection. Background on the study: Used in the study were CMV epitopes, some recently identified and HLA-C-restricted, others well-studied and HLA-B-restricted.

TCRdb processed the reads anew with MiXCR; each CDR3 protein has one entry. The sample carries 650,000 to 900,000 distinct CDR3 sequences, over 25% recorded once. CDR1 and CDR2 (germline): SGHTA, FQGNSA. CDR3 size: 17 residues. The V end was cut by 0 bases, the J end by 2 bases, with 13 bases between. The receptor's source is a human donor in good health (CMV status not recorded). Some clones in this sample may be carry-over from other donors' samples. The sample was cultured CD8+ T cells from PBMCs, taken from culture after CMV antigen stimulation. The chain is built from TRBV7-2 and TRBJ2-2; D is possibly TRBD2 (7 bases). The CDR3 DNA is TGTGCCAGCAGCTTAGCTGGGGGGGGGGCAAACACCGGGGAGCTGTTTTTT. Translating gives CASSLAGGGANTGELFF.